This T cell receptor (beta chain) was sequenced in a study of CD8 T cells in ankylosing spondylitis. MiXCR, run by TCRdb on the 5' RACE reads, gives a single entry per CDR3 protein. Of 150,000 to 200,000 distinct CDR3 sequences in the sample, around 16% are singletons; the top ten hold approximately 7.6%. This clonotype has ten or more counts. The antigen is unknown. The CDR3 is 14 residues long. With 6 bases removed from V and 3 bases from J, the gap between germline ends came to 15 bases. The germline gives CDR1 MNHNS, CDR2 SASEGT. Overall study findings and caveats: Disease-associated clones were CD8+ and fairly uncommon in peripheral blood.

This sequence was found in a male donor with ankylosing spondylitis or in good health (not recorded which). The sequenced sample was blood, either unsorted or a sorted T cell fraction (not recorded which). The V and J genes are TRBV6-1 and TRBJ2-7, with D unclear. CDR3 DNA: TGTGCCAGCAGCCGAGGAGCGCTTCACTACGAGCAGTACTTC. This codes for CASSRGALHYEQYF.